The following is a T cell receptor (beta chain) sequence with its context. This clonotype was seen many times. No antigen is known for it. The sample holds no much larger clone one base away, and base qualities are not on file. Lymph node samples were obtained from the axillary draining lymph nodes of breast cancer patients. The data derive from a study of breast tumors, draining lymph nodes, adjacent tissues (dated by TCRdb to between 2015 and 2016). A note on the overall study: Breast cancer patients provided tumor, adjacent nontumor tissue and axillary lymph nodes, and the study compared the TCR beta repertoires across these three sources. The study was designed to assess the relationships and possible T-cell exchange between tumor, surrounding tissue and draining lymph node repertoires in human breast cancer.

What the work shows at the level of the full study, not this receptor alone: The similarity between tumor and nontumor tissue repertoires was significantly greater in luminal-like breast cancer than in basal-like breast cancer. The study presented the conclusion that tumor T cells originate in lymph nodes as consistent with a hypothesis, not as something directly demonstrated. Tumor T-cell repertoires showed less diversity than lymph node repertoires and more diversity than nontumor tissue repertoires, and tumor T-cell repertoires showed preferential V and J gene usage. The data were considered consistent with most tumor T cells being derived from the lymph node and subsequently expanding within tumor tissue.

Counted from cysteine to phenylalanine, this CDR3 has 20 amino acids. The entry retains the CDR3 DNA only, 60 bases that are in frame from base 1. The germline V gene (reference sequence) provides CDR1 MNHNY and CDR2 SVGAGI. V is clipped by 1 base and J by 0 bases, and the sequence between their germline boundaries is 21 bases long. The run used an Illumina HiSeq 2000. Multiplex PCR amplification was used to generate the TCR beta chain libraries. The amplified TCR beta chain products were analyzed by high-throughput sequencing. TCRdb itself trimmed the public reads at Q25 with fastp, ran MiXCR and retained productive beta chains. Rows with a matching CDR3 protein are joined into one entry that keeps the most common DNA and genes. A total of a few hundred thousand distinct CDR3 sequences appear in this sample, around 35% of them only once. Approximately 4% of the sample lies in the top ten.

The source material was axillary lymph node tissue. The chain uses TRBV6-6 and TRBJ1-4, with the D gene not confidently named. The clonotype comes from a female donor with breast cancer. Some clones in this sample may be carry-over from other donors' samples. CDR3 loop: CASSYFGIQSQTATNEKLFF. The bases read TGTGCCAGCAGTTACTTCGGGATTCAGTCCCAAACCGCAACTAATGAAAAACTGTTTTTT.